Below are 26 T cell receptor beta chains sequenced from a single sample in a study of CD8+ T cells in alopecia areata. cDNA serving as the sequencing template came from extracted, reverse transcribed RNA. Assay: immunoSEQ multiplex PCR; the TCRdb copy retains only in-frame clones and omits some. Among about 150,000 clones listed, roughly 61% were seen once. The starting material was CD4+ T cells sorted from blood, obtained at week 0. These receptors were obtained from a human donor with alopecia areata.

The chain joins TRBV27 to TRBJ2-3; no definite D call. The CDR3 has 15 amino acids. V lost 3 bases and J lost 2, with 12 bases in between. Germline-derived CDR1 and CDR2 are MNHEY and SMNVEV (reference sequence). DNA for the CDR3: TGTGCCAGCAGTTTTTATGGCGGAAACACAGATACGCAGTATTTT. Translated, it gives CASSFYGGNTDTQYF.

The rearrangement joins TRBV30 to TRBJ1-2; D gene unclear. V was shortened by 5 bases and J by 7 bases, with 17 bases between the two germline ends. CDR3 length: 13 residues. Germline CDR1 and CDR2: GTSNPN and SVGIG (reference sequence). The CDR3 DNA reads TGTGCCTGGGGCCGGGCCCTGGATGGTGGCTACACCTTC. It specifies CAWGRALDGGYTF.

This chain connects TRBV4-1 to TRBJ2-5, with unresolved D. The CDR3 covers 14 residues. Germline values: CDR1 MGHRA, CDR2 YSYEKL. With 6 bases removed from V and 5 bases from J, the gap between germline ends came to 16 bases. The CDR3 loop is CASRSRVGWETQYF. The CDR3 coding sequence is TGCGCCAGCAGATCGAGAGTAGGGTGGGAGACCCAGTACTTC.

The chain joins TRBV9 to TRBJ1-6; 9 bases align to TRBD1. The CDR3 runs 16 residues. Unmatched junction bases numbered 5, after V lost 0 bases and J lost 7 bases. CDR1 is SGDLS, CDR2 YYNGEE, per germline. The CDR3 coding sequence is TGTGCCAGCAGCGTAGCGGGACAGGGAACGAATTCACCCCTCCACTTT. Protein product: CASSVAGQGTNSPLHF. Looking up the rest from reference TRBV9 and TRBJ1-6 gives the full variable domain: DSGVTQTPKHLITATGQRVTLRCSPRSGDLSVYWYQQSLDQGLQFLIQYYNGEERAKGNILERFSAQQFPDLHSELNLSSLELGDSALYFCASSVAGQGTNSPLHFGNGTRLTVT.

The genes are TRBV30 and TRBJ1-1; D gene uncertain. V lost 0 bases and J lost 0, with 11 bases in between. The V gene's germline CDR1 is GTSNPN and CDR2 SVGIG (reference sequence). The CDR3 totals 15 residues. CDR3 in amino acids: CAWSVYGLMNTEAFF. The CDR3 region has the DNA TGTGCCTGGAGTGTTTATGGCCTAATGAACACTGAAGCTTTCTTT.

V is TRBV2 and J is TRBJ1-6; D may be TRBD1 (5 bases). Germline V gene data show CDR1 as SNHLY and CDR2 as FYNNEI. V lost 4 bases, J lost 8 bases, and 12 bases lay in between. CDR3 length equals 14 residues. CDR3: CASSVRGQDSPLHF. The CDR3 region has the DNA TGTGCCAGCAGTGTTCGGGGCCAAGATTCACCCCTCCACTTT.

This sequence joins TRBV6-6 and TRBJ1-2; 9 nucleotides match TRBD1. The germline gives CDR1 MNHNY, CDR2 SVGAGI (reference sequence). This CDR3 is built from 14 residues. V shed 4 bases, J shed 7 bases, and the junction held 7 bases outside the gene matches. The CDR3 protein is CASSLVGQGIGYTF. DNA of the CDR3: TGTGCCAGCAGTTTGGTTGGACAGGGGATTGGCTACACCTTC.

The CDR3 spells CASSLVGLGQANQETQYF. The CDR3 region has the DNA TGTGCCAGCAGCTTAGTGGGGCTCGGACAGGCCAACCAAGAGACCCAGTACTTC. V and J are TRBV7-8 and TRBJ2-5; 7 bases are a match to TRBD1. This CDR3 has 18 amino acids. CDR1 and CDR2 from the germline V gene are SGHVS and FQNEAQ. V lost 1 base to trimming and J lost 0 bases; unmatched junction nucleotides: 11.

This chain connects TRBV29-1 to TRBJ2-7; TRBD1 is a possible D gene (5 bases). Trimming removed 2 bases at V and 5 bases at J, with 13 bases between. The CDR3 spans 13 residues. Germline V gives CDR1 SQVTM, CDR2 ANQGSEA. The CDR3 spells CSVELQGGNEQYF. In DNA form, the CDR3 reads TGCAGCGTTGAATTGCAGGGTGGCAACGAGCAGTACTTC.

The rearrangement uses TRBV29-1 and TRBJ2-5, with 7 bases that match TRBD1. V lost 7 bases, J lost 2 bases, and 7 bases stayed unmatched. CDR3 length: 13 amino acids. Germline V gene lookup returns CDR1 SQVTM and CDR2 ANQGSEA. The CDR3 reads CSAARDSQETQYF. The DNA of the CDR3 is TGCAGCGCCGCCCGGGACAGTCAAGAGACCCAGTACTTC.

This clone showed up just a few times. The chain recombines TRBV7-9 with TRBJ1-5, with TRBD1 identical over 9 bases. V trimming: 0 bases; J trimming: 8 bases; junction bases outside the gene matches: 8. This CDR3 is 16 amino acids long. The V gene's germline CDR1 is SEHNR and CDR2 FQNEAQ (reference sequence). The CDR3 loop is CASSLAGTGSQKPQHF. Written as DNA, the CDR3 is TGTGCCAGCAGCTTAGCGGGGACAGGGTCCCAAAAGCCCCAGCATTTT.

This rearrangement joins TRBV5-1 to TRBJ1-6, with 7 bases fitting TRBD1. This CDR3 contains 15 residues. The V and J ends lost 4 bases and 5 bases, in that order; junction bases with no gene match: 6. The germline V gene has CDR1 SGHRS and CDR2 YFSETQ. Here the CDR3 reads CASSAYDRDNSPLHF. The CDR3 region has the DNA TGCGCCAGCAGCGCCTACGACAGGGATAATTCACCCCTCCACTTT.

V gene TRBV5-1 combines with J gene TRBJ2-5; TRBD1 matches 9 bases. Germline lookup yields CDR1 SGHRS and CDR2 YFSETQ. V was pared by 4 bases and J by 4 bases, with 5 bases of the junction left unmatched. The CDR3 sequence is 14 residues long. The CDR3 is CASSLGTGTETQYF. The CDR3 nucleotides read TGCGCCAGCAGCCTAGGGACAGGGACAGAGACCCAGTACTTC.

This clone was observed a few times. The identical CDR3 is also encoded by other nucleotide sequences in the sample. The CDR3: CSVVAGGETQYF. The CDR3 coding sequence is TGCAGCGTTGTCGCGGGGGGGGAGACCCAGTACTTC. The chain combines TRBV29-1 with TRBJ2-5; the match to TRBD2 covers 9 bases. The CDR3 covers 12 residues. The V gene's germline CDR1 is SQVTM and CDR2 ANQGSEA. Trimming removed 4 bases from V and 5 bases from J; junction bases left unmatched: 2.

The chain links TRBV2 to TRBJ2-5, with 8 bases lining up with TRBD2. Trimming at V came to 1 base and at J to 2 bases, leaving 3 bases not matched to a gene. The CDR3 sequence is 15 residues long. The germline CDR1 and CDR2 sequences are SNHLY and FYNNEI. CDR3 sequence: CASSEERGLQETQYF. The CDR3 DNA sequence: TGTGCCAGCAGTGAAGAGCGGGGGCTGCAAGAGACCCAGTACTTC.

The chain has TRBV7-8 and TRBJ2-2, with 7 bases aligning to TRBD1. Germline CDR1 and CDR2: SGHVS and FQNEAQ. Trimming took 5 bases from V and 1 from J; bases not matched to a gene: 7. CDR3 length: 16 residues. The CDR3 region has the DNA TGTGCCAGCAGCCAGGGGGTAGCAAGGAACACCGGGGAGCTGTTTTTT. It is translated as CASSQGVARNTGELFF.

The rearrangement joins TRBV2 to TRBJ1-1; D is possibly TRBD1 (6 bases). The CDR3 length is 13 residues. Between the trimmed V and J ends, which lost 5 bases and 1 base, there was a span of 8 bases. Germline CDR1 SNHLY, CDR2 FYNNEI. CDR3 coding DNA: TGTGCCAGCAGTCTACAGGGGAACACTGAAGCTTTCTTT. It yields the protein CASSLQGNTEAFF.

A single count supports this clone. The chain combines TRBV18 with TRBJ2-5, with D hard to call. This CDR3 has 14 amino acids. The germline CDR1 and CDR2 sequences are KGHSH and LQKENI. Trimming cost V 2 bases and J 2 bases, with 9 bases left between them. CDR3: CASSPGRRQETQYF. In nucleotides, the CDR3 is TGTGCCAGCTCACCAGGGCGCCGGCAAGAGACCCAGTACTTC. The full variable domain, its missing parts supplied by reference TRBV18 and TRBJ2-5, is NAGVMQNPRHLVRRRGQEARLRCSPMKGHSHVYWYRQLPEEGLKFMVYLQKENIIDESGMPKERFSAEFPKEGPSILRIQQVVRGDSAAYFCASSPGRRQETQYFGPGTRLLVL.

This clone occurred a few times. The chain combines TRBV10-1 with TRBJ2-2; 10 nucleotides align to TRBD1. V trimming: 2 bases; J trimming: 0 bases; junction bases outside the gene matches: 6. CDR1 is WNHNN, CDR2 SYGVQD, per germline (reference sequence). The length of the CDR3 is 18 residues. The CDR3 loop reads CASSEPNGQGANTGELFF. The CDR3 DNA is TGCGCCAGCAGTGAGCCGAATGGACAGGGGGCGAACACCGGGGAGCTGTTTTTT.

The chain joins TRBV11-2 to TRBJ2-5; a weak D match, TRBD2 (5 bases). The germline gives CDR1 SGHAT, CDR2 FQNNGV. Trimming removed 6 bases from V and 5 bases from J, with 16 bases in between. This CDR3 is built from 14 residues. The CDR3 loop reads CASSFGDLAETQYF. The CDR3, as DNA: TGTGCCAGCAGTTTCGGGGATCTGGCGGAGACCCAGTACTTC. Full variable domain (remainder filled in from reference TRBV11-2 and TRBJ2-5): EAGVAQSPRYKIIEKRQSVAFWCNPISGHATLYWYQQILGQGPKLLIQFQNNGVVDDSQLPKDRFSAERLKGVDSTLKIQPAKLEDSAVYLCASSFGDLAETQYFGPGTRLLVL.

Worth noting for this clone: Other DNA sequences from this sample encode an identical CDR3 as well. This chain uses TRBV11-2 with TRBJ1-1; TRBD1 matches 7 bases. J gave up 4 bases and V 1 base, and 3 bases lay outside the gene matches. CDR1 is SGHAT and CDR2 is FQNNGV in the germline V gene. The CDR3 contains 14 residues. CDR3 sequence (DNA): TGTGCCAGCAGCTTAGGACAGGGAAGCACTGAAGCTTTCTTT. This translates into CASSLGQGSTEAFF. The complete variable domain, with remaining parts taken from reference TRBV11-2 and TRBJ1-1, reads EAGVAQSPRYKIIEKRQSVAFWCNPISGHATLYWYQQILGQGPKLLIQFQNNGVVDDSQLPKDRFSAERLKGVDSTLKIQPAKLEDSAVYLCASSLGQGSTEAFFGQGTRLTVV.

This chain links TRBV4-3 with TRBJ1-2; no reliable D call. V was cut by 0 bases and J by 4 bases, with 6 bases left in between. CDR1 is LGHNA, CDR2 YSLEER, per germline. The CDR3 has 13 residues. CDR3 DNA sequence: TGCGCCAGCAGCCAAGAGTGGGGCTATGGCTACACCTTC. Residues: CASSQEWGYGYTF.

The chain carries TRBV30 and TRBJ2-7; D ambiguous. The CDR3 has 13 amino acids. Trimming took off 0 bases at V and 10 bases at J, with 16 bases between the two ends. Looked up from germline, CDR1 is GTSNPN and CDR2 is SVGIG (reference sequence). The CDR3 here is CAWSVGVVGDQYF. Written as DNA, the CDR3 is TGTGCCTGGAGTGTAGGTGTGGTTGGCGACCAGTACTTC.

V gene TRBV19 combines with J gene TRBJ1-2; the D is unclear. Germline assignment: CDR1 LNHDA and CDR2 SQIVND (reference sequence). The CDR3 has 12 amino acids. The V end lost 6 bases, the J end lost 3 bases, and 8 bases lay between the germline ends. The CDR3 DNA reads as TGTGCCAGTAGCCCAACAGACTATGGCTACACCTTC. Translated: CASSPTDYGYTF. Full variable domain (remainder filled in from reference TRBV19 and TRBJ1-2): DGGITQSPKYLFRKEGQNVTLSCEQNLNHDAMYWYRQDPGQGLRLIYYSQIVNDFQKGDIAEGYSVSREKKESFPLTVTSAQKNPTAFYLCASSPTDYGYTFGSGTRLTVV.

This clone was recorded once. The junction does not match germline at one end; this may be a read error. The genes are TRBV7-7 and TRBJ2-7; a weak D match, TRBD1 (5 bases). CDR3 length: 16 residues. Germline V gene sequence: CDR1 SSHAT, CDR2 FNYEAQ (reference sequence). The chain's CDR3 is CASSLLRVGWAYEQYF. CDR3 in DNA: TGTGCTAGCAGCTTACTCAGGGTGGGGTGGGCCTACGAGCAGTACTTC.

The chain recombines TRBV30 with TRBJ1-4; D ambiguous. There are 13 residues in the CDR3. CDR1 GTSNPN and CDR2 SVGIG come from the germline V gene (reference sequence). Trimming stripped 0 bases from V and 7 bases from J, with 9 bases between. As DNA, the CDR3 is TGTGCCTGGAGTGTAAGGACGCCTGAAAAACTGTTTTTT. This sequence encodes CAWSVRTPEKLFF.